One and the same sample provided the 3 T cell receptor beta chains below, sequenced in a study of shared clonotypes between healthy human individuals. Assay: immunoSEQ multiplex PCR; the TCRdb copy retains only in-frame clones and omits some. Here the sample spans about 2.5 million clones, 80% to 95% being singletons. The sample was naive CD4+ T cells from PBMCs. Subset defined: CD45RA+ positively selected. These receptors were taken from a man aged 18 to 35 in good health. Some clones in this sample may be carry-over from other donors' samples.

This chain joins TRBV5-1 and TRBJ2-7, with 9 bases fitting TRBD1. The germline CDR1 and CDR2 sequences are SGHRS and YFSETQ. The CDR3 contains 15 residues. Trimming cost V 2 bases and J 5 bases; bases outside gene matches: 8. CDR3 region: CASSLGRTGVHEQYF. Here the CDR3 DNA reads TGCGCCAGCAGCTTAGGGAGGACAGGGGTCCACGAGCAGTACTTC.

The chain links TRBV2 to TRBJ2-7; 7 bases line up with TRBD2. This CDR3 has 12 residues. CDR1 is SNHLY and CDR2 is FYNNEI in the germline V gene. V shed 7 bases, J shed 4 bases, and the junction held 4 bases outside the gene matches. As DNA, the CDR3 is TGTGCCAGCAATACAGCGGGGTACGAGCAGTACTTC. Its translation is CASNTAGYEQYF.

The chain uses TRBV5-1 and TRBJ1-1; perhaps TRBD1 as D (5 bases). The CDR3 consists of 16 residues. Germline-derived CDR1 and CDR2 are SGHRS and YFSETQ. Between the trimmed V and J ends, which lost 0 bases and 1 base, there was a span of 13 bases. CDR3 bases: TGCGCCAGCAGCTTGGGGGGTGCACAGGCGAACACTGAAGCTTTCTTT. Residues: CASSLGGAQANTEAFF.